The clone carrying this T cell receptor (beta chain) was detected many times. From the germline J gene comes the end of the CDR3, since the read stops 3 residues before it. This sample is drawn from a study of T cell clonality in common variable immunodeficiency. Caucasian heritage predominated among both patients and controls. Sequencing input was equivalent genomic DNA from CVID and controls. Assay used: immunoSEQ multiplex PCR; TCRdb lists only in-frame clones, some missing. The counts give about 64,000 clones, none of them seen only once; roughly 1.6% is held by the top ten. Germline CDR1 and CDR2: SGHVS and FQNEAQ. There are 15 residues in the CDR3. V shed 0 bases, J shed 6 bases, and the junction held 4 bases outside the gene matches.

The source of this sequence is a person between 18 and 69 years old in good health. What was sequenced was peripheral blood mononuclear cells. The genes are TRBV7-8 and TRBJ2-3, with 9 nucleotides matching TRBD2. CDR3 loop: CASSLAGLASDTQYF. The sequenced part of the CDR3 DNA is TGTGCCAGCAGCTTAGCGGGACTAGCTTCTGATACG.